These 25 T cell receptor beta chains were all obtained from the same sample, sequenced in a study of regulatory T cells in long-lasting Graves disease. Regarding time point: persistent/refractory GD, antithyroid drugs over 5 years with positive TRAb. Following extraction of RNA from PBMCs, that RNA was used to make the TCR library. Both iRepertoire HTBI primers and Arm-PCR of CDR3 regions were used to build the TCR beta libraries. A single record per CDR3 protein comes from TCRdb applying MiXCR to the multiplex PCR reads. Of approximately 400,000 distinct CDR3 sequences detected, roughly 25% appear once; the ten largest clones hold approximately 27%. The sample here was peripheral blood mononuclear cells (PBMCs), taken when the disease was refractory, from a patient treated with antithyroid drugs. The source of these receptors is a middle-aged woman with Graves disease.

The chain joins TRBV18 to TRBJ1-5; D call uncertain. The length of the CDR3 is 14 residues. Germline-derived CDR1 and CDR2 are KGHSH and LQKENI. Deletions cut 4 bases from V and 5 bases from J, with 12 bases between. The CDR3 protein is CASSLYNRDQPQHF. In nucleotides, the CDR3 is TGTGCCAGCTCACTTTACAACCGTGATCAGCCCCAGCATTTT.

The J gene is TRBJ2-2, the V gene TRBV5-1; TRBD1 matches 9 bases. Germline V gene data show CDR1 as SGHRS and CDR2 as YFSETQ. The CDR3 is made up of 15 amino acids. With 3 bases clipped from V and 4 bases from J, the junction kept 4 bases outside the gene matches. The CDR3 region has the DNA TGCGCCAGCAGCTGGAGGACAGGGGTCACCGGGGAGCTGTTTTTT. This codes for CASSWRTGVTGELFF. The entire variable domain, with the rest obtained from reference TRBV5-1 and TRBJ2-2, is as follows: KAGVTQTPRYLIKTRGQQVTLSCSPISGHRSVSWYQQTPGQGLQFLFEYFSETQRNKGNFPGRFSGRQFSNSRSEMNVSTLELGDSALYLCASSWRTGVTGELFFGEGSRLTVL.

This clonotype was seen a handful of times. V and J are TRBV19 and TRBJ2-7; TRBD2 matches at 7 bases. Germline lookup yields CDR1 LNHDA and CDR2 SQIVND (reference sequence). The CDR3 runs 14 residues. V trimming: 4 bases; J trimming: 3 bases; junction bases outside the gene matches: 6. DNA of the CDR3: TGTGCCAGTAGTACACCGGGCGGGAGCTACGAGCAGTACTTC. Protein product: CASSTPGGSYEQYF.

This clonotype was recorded a few times. This chain links TRBV30 with TRBJ1-4; D is undetermined. The CDR3 loop spans 13 amino acids. Germline values: CDR1 GTSNPN, CDR2 SVGIG (reference sequence). Trimming cost V 0 bases and J 5 bases, with 7 bases left between them. The CDR3, as DNA: TGTGCCTGGAGTGTTAGGAGGAATGAAAAACTGTTTTTT. Its translation is CAWSVRRNEKLFF.

This clonotype was recorded many times. The chain is built from TRBV11-2 and TRBJ1-6; the D is unclear. The V and J ends lost 6 bases and 9 bases respectively, with 9 bases between them. CDR1 is SGHAT, CDR2 FQNNGV, per germline. CDR3 length: 12 amino acids. The CDR3 spells CASSVDSSPLHF. The CDR3, as DNA: TGTGCCAGCAGTGTAGACTCTTCACCCCTCCACTTT.

This clonotype has at least ten counts. The V gene is TRBV28, the J gene TRBJ2-7; 7 bases fit TRBD1. The germline V gene encodes CDR1 MDHEN and CDR2 SYDVKM. This CDR3 spans 16 amino acids. V lost 3 bases, J lost 0 bases, and 8 bases stayed unmatched. CDR3 in amino acids: CASSFLTGVVSYEQYF. In DNA form, the CDR3 reads TGTGCCAGCAGTTTTCTAACAGGGGTAGTCTCCTACGAGCAGTACTTC.

There are many counts of this clonotype. This rearrangement joins TRBV28 to TRBJ2-7, with D possibly being TRBD1 (5 bases). Germline loops: CDR1 MDHEN, CDR2 SYDVKM. The V gene lost 8 bases and the J gene lost 0 bases, with 14 bases spanning the gap. This CDR3 is 14 amino acids long. The CDR3 region has the DNA TGTGCCAGCCGAACCCTGACAGTCTCCTACGAGCAGTACTTC. As protein: CASRTLTVSYEQYF.

This sequence joins TRBV28 and TRBJ2-1; 10 bases align to TRBD2. Germline trimming cut 7 bases from V and 4 bases from J; bases unmatched to any gene: 7. The CDR3 is 15 residues long. Germline V gene sequence: CDR1 MDHEN, CDR2 SYDVKM. The CDR3 nucleotides are TGTGCCAGCACCTCACTAGCGGGGTTATACAATGAGCAGTTCTTC. Protein product: CASTSLAGLYNEQFF.

Ten or more counts support this clonotype. V and J are TRBV6-1 and TRBJ1-5, with a possible D match to TRBD1 (6 bases). The germline CDR1 and CDR2 sequences are MNHNS and SASEGT. Trimming removed 1 base from V and 6 bases from J, with 13 bases in between. The CDR3 extends over 15 amino acids. The CDR3 DNA reads TGTGCCAGCAGTGAAGGGGGGTCAGGGGCTCAGCCCCAGCATTTT. As protein: CASSEGGSGAQPQHF.

This clonotype has more than one count but fewer than ten. This CDR3 is CASRRSPSSYNEQFF. CDR3 nucleotide sequence: TGTGCCAGCAGACGATCTCCGAGCTCCTACAATGAGCAGTTCTTC. The V gene is TRBV7-9, the J gene TRBJ2-1; D remains unclear. Looked up from germline, CDR1 is SEHNR and CDR2 is FQNEAQ (reference sequence). V was clipped by 6 bases and J by 0 bases, with 12 bases between them. The CDR3 is 15 amino acids.

This clonotype showed up just a few times. The chain recombines TRBV7-3 with TRBJ1-3, with D unresolved. Germline CDR1 SGHTA, CDR2 FQGTGA. The CDR3 totals 13 residues. V gave up 1 base and J gave up 8 bases, with 9 bases separating them. CDR3 protein: CASSLNGEDTIYF. The CDR3 DNA is TGTGCCAGCAGCTTAAATGGGGAAGACACCATATATTTT. The variable domain in full, completed from reference TRBV7-3 and TRBJ1-3, reads GAGVSQTPSNKVTEKGKYVELRCDPISGHTALYWYRQSLGQGPEFLIYFQGTGAADDSGLPNDRFFAVRPEGSVSTLKIQRTERGDSAVYLCASSLNGEDTIYFGEGSWLTVV.

This clonotype came up a few times. This chain links TRBV11-2 with TRBJ2-1; D gene uncertain. Between the trimmed V and J ends, which lost 5 bases and 8 bases, there was a span of 7 bases. There are 11 residues in the CDR3. Germline CDR1 and CDR2: SGHAT and FQNNGV. The CDR3 coding sequence is TGTGCCAGCAGCAAAGCCCATGAGCAGTTCTTC. Protein sequence: CASSKAHEQFF.

Ten or more counts support this clonotype. This rearrangement joins TRBV28 to TRBJ2-7, with 7 nucleotides matching TRBD1. The CDR3 spans 16 residues. V was clipped by 4 bases and J by 1 base; unmatched bases: 10. CDR1 MDHEN and CDR2 SYDVKM come from the germline V gene. The CDR3 DNA sequence: TGTGCCAGCAGTTACCCCGACAGGGACATTTCCTACGAGCAGTACTTC. Amino acid sequence: CASSYPDRDISYEQYF. The variable domain in full, completed from reference TRBV28 and TRBJ2-7, reads DVKVTQSSRYLVKRTGEKVFLECVQDMDHENMFWYRQDPGLGLRLIYFSYDVKMKEKGDIPEGYSVSREKKERFSLILESASTNQTSMYLCASSYPDRDISYEQYFGPGTRLTVT.

This clonotype has a handful of counts. CDR3 loop: CASSTLPSGRGGQYF. The CDR3 DNA reads as TGTGCCAGCAGTACCCTGCCTAGCGGGAGAGGTGGGCAGTACTTC. The genes are TRBV6-1 and TRBJ2-7; 10 nucleotides match TRBD2. Germline values: CDR1 MNHNS, CDR2 SASEGT. This CDR3 is 15 amino acids long. V gave up 5 bases and J gave up 9 bases; unmatched junction bases: 13.

This clonotype was picked up many times. The V and J genes are TRBV2 and TRBJ2-7, with 7 bases lining up with TRBD2. The trim removed 6 bases at V and 3 bases at J, leaving 11 bases unmatched. Per the germline V gene, CDR1 is SNHLY and CDR2 is FYNNEI. This CDR3 is 15 amino acids long. The CDR3 reads CASRVGRREFYEQYF. CDR3 nucleotides: TGTGCCAGCAGGGTAGGTAGGCGGGAGTTCTACGAGCAGTACTTC.

The DNA of the CDR3 is TGTGCCAGCAGCCGAAGTTTGCACGGCTACACCTTC. The encoded protein is CASSRSLHGYTF. The chain employs TRBV6-1 and TRBJ1-2; D is ambiguous. The CDR3 consists of 12 residues. The germline V gene encodes CDR1 MNHNS and CDR2 SASEGT. The V gene lost 6 bases and the J gene lost 8 bases, with 13 bases spanning the gap.

The chain has TRBV29-1 and TRBJ1-1; 10 bases fit TRBD1. CDR1 SQVTM and CDR2 ANQGSEA come from the germline V gene. This CDR3 contains 13 residues. The J segment lost 4 bases and the V segment lost 6 bases, leaving 5 bases of the junction unmatched. In DNA, the CDR3 is TGCAGCGTCCCGGACAGGGGGTTCACTGAAGCTTTCTTT. This sequence encodes CSVPDRGFTEAFF.

This clonotype has just a few counts. This rearrangement joins TRBV9 to TRBJ1-1, with 8 bases fitting TRBD1. CDR3 length equals 16 residues. V was clipped by 6 bases and J by 2 bases; unmatched bases: 12. In germline, CDR1 is SGDLS, CDR2 YYNGEE. The chain's CDR3 is CASTPPRGTGNTEAFF. CDR3 DNA sequence: TGTGCCAGCACCCCGCCACGTGGGACAGGTAACACTGAAGCTTTCTTT.

J is TRBJ2-5 and V is TRBV20-1; 7 bases line up with TRBD2. V lost 0 bases and J lost 9; bases outside the gene matches: 13. The germline V gene encodes CDR1 DFQATT and CDR2 SNEGSKA (reference sequence). There are 15 residues in the CDR3. The CDR3 coding sequence is TGCAGTGCTAGAGACCGGCTAGCGGCCGTAGGGGCCCAGTACTTC. Amino acid sequence: CSARDRLAAVGAQYF.

This clonotype has just one count. This CDR3 fails to terminate in the conserved phenylalanine or tryptophan, so it likely reflects a read error. This chain uses TRBV10-2 with TRBJ2-5, with TRBD1 as a possible D gene (6 bases). Looked up from germline, CDR1 is WSHSY and CDR2 is SAAADI. The CDR3 is 15 residues long. Trimming removed 3 bases from V and 3 bases from J, with 14 bases in between. For the CDR3, the DNA is TGCGCCAGCAGTGATGCAGGGGAAAGGAAAGAGACCCAGTACTCC. Its protein product is CASSDAGERKETQYS.

The table lists this clonotype with a few counts. CDR3: CSVGSAGYEQYF. The CDR3 coding sequence is TGCAGCGTCGGGTCCGCTGGGTACGAGCAGTACTTC. The chain carries TRBV29-1 and TRBJ2-7; D is undetermined. The CDR3 is 12 amino acids. Germline V CDR1 and CDR2: SQVTM, ANQGSEA. V was shortened by 6 bases and J by 4 bases, with 13 bases between the two germline ends.

This clonotype was counted a single time. One junction end disagrees with the germline gene, perhaps due to a read error. This chain connects TRBV7-2 to TRBJ1-6, with 9 positions matching TRBD1. The CDR3 consists of 15 residues. Germline values: CDR1 SGHTA, CDR2 FQGNSA. The CDR3 loop is CVSSPSRDRATPPHF. The DNA for the CDR3 is TGTGTCAGCAGCCCGAGCCGGGACAGGGCGACACCCCCCCACTTT. The complete variable domain, with remaining parts taken from reference TRBV7-2 and TRBJ1-6, reads GAGVSQSPSNKVTEKGKDVELRCDPISGHTALYWYRQSLGQGLEFLIYFQGNSAPDKSGLPSDRFSAERTGGSVSTLTIQRTQQEDSAVYLCVSSPSRDRATPPHFGNGTRLTVT.

This clonotype occurred many times. V gene TRBV14 combines with J gene TRBJ2-5; 8 bases line up with TRBD1. V gave up 1 base and J gave up 5 bases; unmatched junction bases: 9. The CDR3 extends over 16 amino acids. In germline, CDR1 is SGHDN, CDR2 FVKESK. The CDR3 is CASSQVARGQRETQYF. Here the CDR3 DNA reads TGTGCCAGCAGCCAAGTTGCCAGGGGGCAACGGGAGACCCAGTACTTC.

This clonotype was seen repeatedly, ten times or more. The gene calls are TRBV6-9 and TRBJ2-7; 9 bases agree with TRBD1. CDR1 is MNHGY and CDR2 is SVAAGI in the germline V gene. The CDR3 has 16 residues. Trimming took 4 bases from V and 0 from J; bases not matched to a gene: 7. The CDR3 reads CASSSGQGLSSYEQYF. The CDR3 bases are TGTGCCAGCAGTTCGGGACAGGGACTAAGCTCCTACGAGCAGTACTTC.

This clonotype was counted at least ten times. The V call is TRBV12-3 or TRBV12-4, the J call TRBJ2-7; D remains unclear. The CDR3 loop spans 12 amino acids. V was clipped by 5 bases and J by 6 bases, with 11 bases between them. The CDR3, as DNA: TGTGCCAGCAGTGTACCCCACGGCGAGCAGTACTTC. Residues: CASSVPHGEQYF.